This T cell receptor beta chain was recorded in a study of cytomegalovirus exposure and HLA in healthy donors. PCR involved 60 Vbeta and 13 Jbeta primers. Generated by immunoSEQ multiplex PCR, the TCRdb table keeps only in-frame clones and is missing some. The table records 70,000 to 90,000 clones, 60% to 75% of them present only once. Comments on this clone: What it binds is not known.

Study results and limitations: With high specificity and sensitivity, the classifier reportedly diagnosed cytomegalovirus status.

The TCR was taken from a man between 35 and 55 years old in good health and CMV-seropositive. Sequencing was performed on PBMCs.

The CDR3 protein is CASSQSAGAYEQYF. CDR3 bases: TGTGCCAGCAGCCAATCAGCGGGAGCCTACGAGCAGTACTTC. This chain uses TRBV16 with TRBJ2-7; TRBD2 matches 8 bases. The ends lost 0 bases at V and 2 bases at J; junction bases unmatched: 0. The CDR3 loop spans 14 amino acids. Germline CDR1 and CDR2: KGHSY and FQNENV.